Each of the 6 T cell receptor beta chains below was sequenced from the same sample in a study of T cell responses to AZD1222 COVID-19 vaccine. Profiling relied on immunoSEQ multiplex PCR, and the TCRdb table lists in-frame clones only, not all of them. The sample carries over 120,000 clones, 80% to 95% recorded once. Sequenced here: peripheral blood, sampled on day 0 of AZD1222 vaccination. The receptor set was obtained from an adult in good health.

The chain carries TRBV19 and TRBJ1-2, with TRBD1 as a possible D gene (6 bases). The germline CDR1 and CDR2 sequences are LNHDA and SQIVND (reference sequence). The germline V and J ends were trimmed by 5 bases and 3 bases, with 16 bases remaining between them. The CDR3 consists of 15 residues. CDR3 nucleotides: TGTGCCAGTAGTCCCAACACAGGGACCCACTATGGCTACACCTTC. Translation: CASSPNTGTHYGYTF.

The chain links TRBV5-1 to TRBJ1-1; perhaps TRBD1 as D (5 bases). Germline V gene data show CDR1 as SGHRS and CDR2 as YFSETQ. CDR3 length equals 14 residues. Trimming left V 0 bases short and J 5 bases short, with 11 bases between. Here the CDR3 DNA reads TGCGCCAGCAGCTTGGCCGGGGGAGGAACTGAAGCTTTCTTT. Its translation is CASSLAGGGTEAFF. The full variable domain, in which reference TRBV5-1 and TRBJ1-1 provide the parts outside the CDR3, is KAGVTQTPRYLIKTRGQQVTLSCSPISGHRSVSWYQQTPGQGLQFLFEYFSETQRNKGNFPGRFSGRQFSNSRSEMNVSTLELGDSALYLCASSLAGGGTEAFFGQGTRLTVV.

The rearrangement joins TRBV9 to TRBJ2-7; 11 nucleotides agree with TRBD2. Unmatched junction bases numbered 7, after V lost 4 bases and J lost 4 bases. Germline CDR1 and CDR2: SGDLS and YYNGEE. CDR3 size: 15 residues. CDR3 nucleotide sequence: TGTGCCAGCAGCCCCCAGGGGACTAGCGGTTACGAGCAGTACTTC. Residues: CASSPQGTSGYEQYF.

The genes are TRBV28 and TRBJ2-1, with 10 bases identical to TRBD2. Germline V gives CDR1 MDHEN, CDR2 SYDVKM. The CDR3 has 13 residues. The CDR3 region is CAMEASGGNEQFF. CDR3 nucleotides: TGTGCGATGGAAGCTAGCGGGGGTAATGAGCAGTTCTTC.

The chain links TRBV6-1 to TRBJ2-7, with 7 positions matching TRBD1. Per germline, CDR1 MNHNS and CDR2 SASEGT. Losses at the gene ends were 2 bases for V and 0 bases for J; bases not matched to a gene: 1. CDR3 size: 14 residues. The CDR3 is CASSERGLSYEQYF. The CDR3 DNA sequence: TGTGCCAGCAGTGAAAGGGGGCTCTCCTACGAGCAGTACTTC.

The rearrangement links TRBV5-6 to TRBJ1-2; TRBD1 might be the D (6 bases). CDR3 length equals 15 residues. Looked up from germline, CDR1 is SGHDT and CDR2 is YYEEEE. V was cut by 0 bases and J by 8 bases, with 17 bases left in between. Here the CDR3 reads CASSLGVGQLTGYTF. Here the CDR3 DNA reads TGTGCCAGCAGCTTGGGGGTAGGACAGCTTACGGGCTACACCTTC.